A single sample is the source of the 21 T cell receptor beta chains below, sequenced in a study of cytomegalovirus exposure and HLA in healthy donors. Amplification used 60 Vbeta primers and 13 Jbeta primers. Profiled with immunoSEQ multiplex PCR; TCRdb holds only in-frame clones, not every one. The listing records some 130,000 clones. The sequenced sample consisted of PBMCs. The receptors shown here come from a man aged 18 to 35 in good health and CMV-seronegative.

This chain joins TRBV4-2 and TRBJ2-7; 9 bases are a match to TRBD2. The CDR3 totals 15 residues. Trimming removed 2 bases from V and 2 bases from J; junction bases left unmatched: 4. The germline gives CDR1 LGHNA, CDR2 YNFKEQ. The CDR3 here is CASSQLTSGPYEQYF. CDR3 nucleotide sequence: TGTGCCAGCAGCCAATTGACTAGCGGTCCCTACGAGCAGTACTTC.

The V gene is TRBV6-1, the J gene TRBJ1-5; D gene ambiguous. The ends were cut back, 4 bases at V and 0 bases at J, with 10 bases in the middle. Per the germline V gene, CDR1 is MNHNS and CDR2 is SASEGT. This CDR3 has 15 residues. The CDR3 reads CASSGANFSNQPQHF. The CDR3 region has the DNA TGTGCCAGCAGTGGCGCCAACTTTAGCAATCAGCCCCAGCATTTT.

This chain uses TRBV7-9 with TRBJ2-3; maybe TRBD1 (6 bases). CDR1 is SEHNR, CDR2 FQNEAQ, per germline (reference sequence). Trimming shortened V by 1 base and J by 2 bases, and 10 bases separated the two germline ends. The CDR3 has 15 residues. The CDR3 nucleotides read TGTGCCAGCAGCTTAGATGGGGGCAACACAGATACGCAGTATTTT. This codes for CASSLDGGNTDTQYF.

J is TRBJ2-1 and V is TRBV5-5, with 9 bases identical to TRBD1. V lost 3 bases, J lost 6 bases, and 10 bases stayed unmatched. This CDR3 contains 16 residues. Germline CDR1 reads SGHKS; CDR2 reads YYEKEE (reference sequence). The CDR3 protein is CASSYSTGGAFNEQFF. CDR3 nucleotide sequence: TGTGCCAGCAGCTATAGCACAGGGGGCGCATTCAATGAGCAGTTCTTC. Using reference TRBV5-5 and TRBJ2-1 for the parts outside the CDR3, the full variable domain is DAGVTQSPTHLIKTRGQQVTLRCSPISGHKSVSWYQQVLGQGPQFIFQYYEKEERGRGNFPDRFSARQFPNYSSELNVNALLLGDSALYLCASSYSTGGAFNEQFFGPGTRLTVL.

The gene calls are TRBV11-3 and TRBJ1-1; D gene unclear. Germline CDR1 is SGHNT and CDR2 is YENEEA. Trimming left V 8 bases short and J 7 bases short, with 14 bases between. The CDR3 has 12 amino acids. CDR3 nucleotide sequence: TGTGCCAGCGGGAGGCCTTGGGGTGAAGCTTTCTTT. This sequence encodes CASGRPWGEAFF. Supplemented by reference TRBV11-3 and TRBJ1-1, the full variable domain reads EAGVVQSPRYKIIEKKQPVAFWCNPISGHNTLYWYLQNLGQGPELLIRYENEEAVDDSQLPKDRFSAERLKGVDSTLKIQPAELGDSAVYLCASGRPWGEAFFGQGTRLTVV.

The chain has TRBV7-8 and TRBJ2-1; D unresolved. The CDR3 is made up of 12 amino acids. Germline CDR1 reads SGHVS; CDR2 reads FQNEAQ. Trimming left V 5 bases short and J 7 bases short, with 9 bases between. The CDR3 loop reads CASSLSRNEQFF. The DNA for the CDR3 is TGTGCCAGCAGCCTTAGCCGGAATGAGCAGTTCTTC. The full variable domain, with the rest looked up from reference TRBV7-8 and TRBJ2-1, is GAGVSQSPRYKVAKRGQDVALRCDPISGHVSLFWYQQALGQGPEFLTYFQNEAQLDKSGLPSDRFFAERPEGSVSTLKIQRTQQEDSAVYLCASSLSRNEQFFGPGTRLTVL.

The chain recombines TRBV10-2 with TRBJ2-7, with D perhaps matching TRBD1 (6 bases). V gave up 8 bases and J gave up 2 bases, with 7 bases separating them. Germline CDR1 reads WSHSY; CDR2 reads SAAADI. The CDR3 loop spans 11 amino acids. The CDR3 sequence: CASRQAYEQYF. DNA for the CDR3: TGCGCCAGCCGACAGGCCTACGAGCAGTACTTC.

As regards this clone: Sequence at one end of the junction differs from germline and may be a read error. The genes are TRBV7-3 and TRBJ1-2, with TRBD1 identical over 9 bases. Germline CDR1 SGHTA, CDR2 FQGTGA. CDR3 length: 13 amino acids. CDR3 loop: CASSTAGTGLPEF. The CDR3 nucleotides read TGTGCCAGCAGCACCGCCGGGACAGGGTTGCCGGAGTTC.

This chain links TRBV29-1 with TRBJ2-1, with 7 nucleotides matching TRBD1. With V trimmed by 6 bases and J by 9 bases, 14 bases remained unmatched. This CDR3 comprises 14 residues. The V gene's germline CDR1 is SQVTM and CDR2 ANQGSEA. CDR3: CSVIERQGFTEQFF. The CDR3 nucleotides are TGCAGCGTCATAGAGCGACAGGGCTTCACTGAGCAGTTCTTC.

The chain links TRBV7-3 to TRBJ2-3; TRBD2 is a possible D gene (6 bases). The CDR3 sequence is 15 residues long. CDR1 and CDR2 from the germline V gene are SGHTA and FQGTGA. Deletions cut 5 bases from V and 0 bases from J, with 12 bases between. CDR3 protein: CASSARLGSTDTQYF. In nucleotides, the CDR3 is TGTGCCAGCAGCGCACGACTAGGCAGCACAGATACGCAGTATTTT.

The chain combines TRBV30 with TRBJ1-4, with a tentative D call TRBD1 (5 bases). V lost 5 bases to trimming and J lost 5 bases, with 15 bases between them. CDR1 and CDR2 (germline): GTSNPN, SVGIG (reference sequence). The CDR3 spans 14 residues. For the CDR3, the DNA is TGTGCCTGGTCCCCAGGGCCACTAAATGAAAAACTGTTTTTT. Its protein product is CAWSPGPLNEKLFF.

The rearrangement links TRBV4-1 to TRBJ2-6; D possibly corresponds to TRBD2 (8 bases). The CDR3 runs to 19 residues. Germline CDR1 MGHRA, CDR2 YSYEKL. V lost 3 bases, J lost 0 bases, and 18 bases lay in between. Here the CDR3 DNA reads TGCGCCAGCAGCCAGCTAACCGGGAGGGGGCGCTCTGGGGCCAACGTCCTGACTTTC. As protein: CASSQLTGRGRSGANVLTF.

The chain carries TRBV9 and TRBJ1-1, with a possible D match to TRBD1 (5 bases). CDR3 length equals 15 residues. Deletions cut 3 bases from V and 1 base from J, with 13 bases between. Germline loops: CDR1 SGDLS, CDR2 YYNGEE. CDR3 residues: CASSAGVGANTEAFF. As DNA, the CDR3 is TGTGCCAGCAGCGCGGGGGTGGGCGCGAACACTGAAGCTTTCTTT.

This chain links TRBV4-2 with TRBJ2-7; tentative D call: TRBD1 (5 bases). The CDR3 loop spans 14 amino acids. The germline CDR1 and CDR2 sequences are LGHNA and YNFKEQ. With 0 bases removed from V and 6 bases from J, the gap between germline ends came to 12 bases. The CDR3 reads CASSQETGNGEQYF. The CDR3 DNA reads TGTGCCAGCAGCCAAGAAACAGGAAATGGCGAGCAGTACTTC.

This sequence joins TRBV10-2 and TRBJ2-7; D not resolved. The germline V gene encodes CDR1 WSHSY and CDR2 SAAADI. The V end lost 5 bases, the J end lost 4 bases, and 6 bases lay between the germline ends. CDR3 length: 11 amino acids. The CDR3 sequence: CASSLQYEQYF. The CDR3 nucleotides read TGCGCCAGCAGTTTACAGTACGAGCAGTACTTC.

This chain connects TRBV19 to TRBJ2-7; TRBD1 matches at 7 bases. CDR1 is LNHDA and CDR2 is SQIVND in the germline V gene (reference sequence). CDR3 length: 13 residues. Losses at the gene ends were 6 bases for V and 7 bases for J; bases not matched to a gene: 9. The chain's CDR3 is CASRQTGMREQYF. As DNA, the CDR3 is TGTGCCAGTAGACAGACAGGGATGAGGGAGCAGTACTTC.

The V and J genes are TRBV9 and TRBJ2-3; 7 bases agree with TRBD2. Germline V gene data show CDR1 as SGDLS and CDR2 as YYNGEE. J was trimmed by 3 bases and V by 0 bases; bases with no gene match: 1. This CDR3 is built from 14 residues. CDR3 region: CASSVELATDTQYF. The DNA for the CDR3 is TGTGCCAGCAGCGTAGAACTAGCGACAGATACGCAGTATTTT. Variable domain in full (rest from reference TRBV9 and TRBJ2-3): DSGVTQTPKHLITATGQRVTLRCSPRSGDLSVYWYQQSLDQGLQFLIQYYNGEERAKGNILERFSAQQFPDLHSELNLSSLELGDSALYFCASSVELATDTQYFGPGTRLTVL.

The chain is built from TRBV7-2 and TRBJ1-5; a possible D gene is TRBD1 (5 bases). Germline V gene sequence: CDR1 SGHTA, CDR2 FQGNSA. This CDR3 is built from 14 residues. Trimming took off 1 base at V and 7 bases at J, with 11 bases between the two ends. CDR3 nucleotides: TGTGCCAGCAGCTTAGGGCAGGGAACACAGCCCCAGCATTTT. Encoded protein: CASSLGQGTQPQHF.

The V call is TRBV6-4, the J call TRBJ2-1; D possibly corresponds to TRBD1 (6 bases). CDR1 is MRHNA, CDR2 SNTAGT, per germline. This CDR3 region has 15 residues. The V gene lost 2 bases and the J gene lost 7 bases, with 15 bases spanning the gap. As DNA, the CDR3 is TGTGCCAGCAGTGACAACAGGGAGATGGGGAATGAGCAGTTCTTC. Its protein is CASSDNREMGNEQFF.

The V and J genes are TRBV28 and TRBJ1-2; D is ambiguous. The germline V gene has CDR1 MDHEN and CDR2 SYDVKM. The CDR3 is 15 amino acids. V shed 3 bases and J shed 2 bases, with 13 bases lying between them. In nucleotides, the CDR3 is TGTGCCAGCAGTTTCCCTCCGGGAGGCAACTATGGCTACACCTTC. Its protein is CASSFPPGGNYGYTF.

The genes are TRBV25-1 and TRBJ2-1; no clear D. V dropped 2 bases and J dropped 2 bases, with 13 bases sitting between them. The CDR3 has 16 residues. Germline CDR1 reads MGHDK; CDR2 reads SYGVNS. The DNA of the CDR3 is TGTGCCAGCAGTGAAAAGACCCCTAGGACCTACAATGAGCAGTTCTTC. It yields the protein CASSEKTPRTYNEQFF.